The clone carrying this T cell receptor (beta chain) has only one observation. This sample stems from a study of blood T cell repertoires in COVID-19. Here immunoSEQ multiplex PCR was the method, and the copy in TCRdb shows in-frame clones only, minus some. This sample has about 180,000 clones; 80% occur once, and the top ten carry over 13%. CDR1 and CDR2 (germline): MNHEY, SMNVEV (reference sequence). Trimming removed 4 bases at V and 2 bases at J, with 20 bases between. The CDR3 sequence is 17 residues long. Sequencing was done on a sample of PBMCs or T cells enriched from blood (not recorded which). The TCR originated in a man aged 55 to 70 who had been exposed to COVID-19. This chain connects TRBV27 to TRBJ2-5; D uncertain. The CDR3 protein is CASSSLTSAVSQETQYF. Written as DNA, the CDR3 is TGTGCCAGCAGTTCCCTCACCTCCGCAGTTTCTCAAGAGACCCAGTACTTC.